The 6 T cell receptor beta chains reported below all come from one sample, sequenced in a study of cytomegalovirus exposure and HLA in healthy donors. Both 60 Vbeta primers and 13 Jbeta primers went into the PCR. The table came from immunoSEQ multiplex PCR; TCRdb's copy has only in-frame clones and leaves some out. The sample shows tens of thousands of clones, roughly half of them seen only once. The sequenced material came from PBMCs. These receptors all stem from a human donor in good health.

This chain uses TRBV7-2 with TRBJ2-1; 10 nucleotides line up with TRBD2. This CDR3 has 17 residues. After removal of 5 bases from V and 1 base from J, the junction contained 8 bases not matched to a gene. From germline, CDR1 is SGHTA and CDR2 FQGNSA. The CDR3 spells CASSPRGLASSYNEQFF. The CDR3, as DNA: TGTGCCAGCAGCCCAAGGGGACTAGCGTCTTCCTACAATGAGCAGTTCTTC.

The chain has TRBV7-2 and TRBJ1-1; D ambiguous. Trimming took 2 bases from V and 1 from J, leaving 8 bases between them. CDR1 is SGHTA and CDR2 is FQGNSA in the germline V gene. This CDR3 spans 14 amino acids. CDR3 bases: TGTGCCAGCAGCTTATTACAGCCGAACACTGAAGCTTTCTTT. The encoded protein is CASSLLQPNTEAFF.

V usage is TRBV7-2 and J usage is TRBJ2-2; 9 positions match TRBD2. Germline V gene data show CDR1 as SGHTA and CDR2 as FQGNSA. CDR3 length: 14 amino acids. Trimming cost V 0 bases and J 8 bases; bases outside gene matches: 1. The chain's CDR3 is CASSLALAGGELFF. CDR3 nucleotide sequence: TGTGCCAGCAGCTTAGCCCTAGCGGGAGGGGAGCTGTTTTTT.

The V gene is TRBV19, the J gene TRBJ2-7, with 7 positions matching TRBD2. Trimming cost V 7 bases and J 4 bases; bases outside gene matches: 16. CDR3 size: 16 residues. Germline V lookup: CDR1 LNHDA, CDR2 SQIVND (reference sequence). CDR3 bases: TGTGCCAGTACCCCACGTGGTAGCGGGCCTGGTTACGAGCAGTACTTC. This translates into CASTPRGSGPGYEQYF.

The chain couples TRBV6-1 to TRBJ2-5, with D hard to call. V shed 6 bases and J shed 10 bases, with 15 bases lying between them. The V gene's germline CDR1 is MNHNS and CDR2 SASEGT. The CDR3 is 12 amino acids. The CDR3 DNA reads TGTGCCAGCAGCATGACACCGTACGACCAGTACTTC. This encodes CASSMTPYDQYF.

V and J are TRBV6-6 and TRBJ1-6; 10 bases line up with TRBD1. Germline assignment: CDR1 MNHNY and CDR2 SVGAGI (reference sequence). The J segment lost 9 bases and the V segment lost 8 bases, leaving 4 bases of the junction unmatched. The CDR3 totals 13 residues. DNA of the CDR3: TGTGCCAGCGGGACAGGGGAGGTTTCACCCCTCCACTTT. Its translation is CASGTGEVSPLHF.